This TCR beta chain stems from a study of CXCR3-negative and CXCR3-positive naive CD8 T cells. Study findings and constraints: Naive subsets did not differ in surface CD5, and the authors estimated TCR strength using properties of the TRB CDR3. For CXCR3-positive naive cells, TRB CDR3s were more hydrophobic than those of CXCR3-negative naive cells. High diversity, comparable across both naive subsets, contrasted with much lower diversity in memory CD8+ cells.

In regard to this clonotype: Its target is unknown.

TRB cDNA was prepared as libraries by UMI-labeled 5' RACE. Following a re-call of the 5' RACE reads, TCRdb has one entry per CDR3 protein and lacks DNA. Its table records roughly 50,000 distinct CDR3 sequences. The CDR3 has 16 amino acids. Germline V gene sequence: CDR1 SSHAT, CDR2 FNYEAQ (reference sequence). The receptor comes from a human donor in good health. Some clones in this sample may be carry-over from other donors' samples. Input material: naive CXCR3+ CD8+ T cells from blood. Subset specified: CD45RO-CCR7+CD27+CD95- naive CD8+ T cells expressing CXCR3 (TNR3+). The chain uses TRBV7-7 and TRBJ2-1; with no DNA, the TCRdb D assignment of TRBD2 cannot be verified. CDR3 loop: CASSLSLGGSYNEQFF.